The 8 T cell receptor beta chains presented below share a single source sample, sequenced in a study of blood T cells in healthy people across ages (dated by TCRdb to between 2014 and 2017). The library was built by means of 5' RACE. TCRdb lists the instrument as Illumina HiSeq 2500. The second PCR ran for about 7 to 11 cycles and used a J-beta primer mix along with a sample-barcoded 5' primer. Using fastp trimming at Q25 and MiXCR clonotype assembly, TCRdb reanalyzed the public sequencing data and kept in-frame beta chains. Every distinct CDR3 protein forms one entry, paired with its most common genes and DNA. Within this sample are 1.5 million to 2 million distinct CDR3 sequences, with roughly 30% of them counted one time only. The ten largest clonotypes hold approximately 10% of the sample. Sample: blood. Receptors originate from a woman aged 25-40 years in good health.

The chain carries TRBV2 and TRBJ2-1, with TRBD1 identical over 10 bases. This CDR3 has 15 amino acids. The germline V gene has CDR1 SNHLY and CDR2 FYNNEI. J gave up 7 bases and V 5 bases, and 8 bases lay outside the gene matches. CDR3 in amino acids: CASSSRDRGANEQFF. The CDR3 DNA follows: TGTGCCAGCAGTAGCCGGGACAGGGGAGCAAATGAGCAGTTCTTC.

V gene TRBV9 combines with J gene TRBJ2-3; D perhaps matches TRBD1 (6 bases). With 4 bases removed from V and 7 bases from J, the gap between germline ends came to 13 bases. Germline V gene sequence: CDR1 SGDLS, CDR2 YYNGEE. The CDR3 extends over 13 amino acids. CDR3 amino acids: CASSINRENTQYF. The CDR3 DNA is TGTGCCAGCAGCATCAACAGGGAAAATACGCAGTATTTT.

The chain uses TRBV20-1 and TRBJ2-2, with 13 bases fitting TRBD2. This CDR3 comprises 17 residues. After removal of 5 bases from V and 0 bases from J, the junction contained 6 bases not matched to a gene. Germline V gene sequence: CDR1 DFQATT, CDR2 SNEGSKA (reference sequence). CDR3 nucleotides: TGCAGTGCTCAACACGGACTAGCGGGAGCGAACACCGGGGAGCTGTTTTTT. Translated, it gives CSAQHGLAGANTGELFF.

CDR3 DNA sequence: TGTGCCAGCAGCTTACGGACTAGCGGGAGGCCTAGCTCCTACGAGCAGTACTTC. Amino acids: CASSLRTSGRPSSYEQYF. This chain uses TRBV11-2 with TRBJ2-7; 14 bases fit TRBD2. CDR3 length: 18 amino acids. Germline trimming cut 2 bases from V and 0 bases from J; bases unmatched to any gene: 6. Germline CDR1 and CDR2: SGHAT and FQNNGV.

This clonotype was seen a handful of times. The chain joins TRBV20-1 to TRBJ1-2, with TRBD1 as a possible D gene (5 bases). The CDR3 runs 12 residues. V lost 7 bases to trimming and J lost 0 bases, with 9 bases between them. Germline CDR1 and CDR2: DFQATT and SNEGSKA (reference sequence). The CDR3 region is CSGVTANYGYTF. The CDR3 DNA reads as TGCAGTGGGGTGACAGCTAACTATGGCTACACCTTC.

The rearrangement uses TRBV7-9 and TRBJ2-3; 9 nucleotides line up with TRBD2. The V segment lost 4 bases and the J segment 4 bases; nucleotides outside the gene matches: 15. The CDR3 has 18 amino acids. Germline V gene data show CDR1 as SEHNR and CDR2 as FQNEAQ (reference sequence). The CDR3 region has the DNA TGTGCCAGCAGCTGGCCGCTAAAGCTAGCGGGAACGGCAGATACGCAGTATTTT. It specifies CASSWPLKLAGTADTQYF.

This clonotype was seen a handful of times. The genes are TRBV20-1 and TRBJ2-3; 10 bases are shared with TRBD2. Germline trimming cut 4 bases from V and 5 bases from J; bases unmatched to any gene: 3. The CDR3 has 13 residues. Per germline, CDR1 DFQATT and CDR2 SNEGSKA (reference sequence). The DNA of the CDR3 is TGCAGTGCTAAGCGGGGGGGTATAGATACGCAGTATTTT. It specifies CSAKRGGIDTQYF.

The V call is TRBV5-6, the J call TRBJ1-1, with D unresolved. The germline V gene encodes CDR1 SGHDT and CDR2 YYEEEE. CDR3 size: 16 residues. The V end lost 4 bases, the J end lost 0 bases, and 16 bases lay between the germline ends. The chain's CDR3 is CASSLDGSYLNTEAFF. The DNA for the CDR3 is TGTGCCAGCAGCCTGGACGGATCTTACCTGAACACTGAAGCTTTCTTT.